Listed here are 26 T cell receptor beta chains from one sample, sequenced in a study of T cells after yellow fever vaccination. MiXCR, applied by TCRdb to the 5' RACE reads, yields one record per CDR3 protein. The sample consists of under 550,000 distinct CDR3 sequences, 21% of them appearing once. The starting material was PBMCs, obtained approximately 20 days after the first yellow fever vaccination. Receptors were obtained from a man aged 18 to 30 who received the YFV17D yellow fever vaccine.

This clonotype was seen a handful of times. The J gene is TRBJ2-3, the V gene TRBV20-1, with 9 bases fitting TRBD2. Germline lookup yields CDR1 DFQATT and CDR2 SNEGSKA (reference sequence). Unmatched junction bases numbered 11, after V lost 8 bases and J lost 2 bases. The CDR3 is 15 amino acids. CDR3 in DNA: TGCAGTTGTCCCGAACCTAGCGGGAACACAGATACGCAGTATTTT. Residues: CSCPEPSGNTDTQYF.

This clonotype came up once. The chain joins TRBV6-5 to TRBJ1-3; the D is unclear. In germline, CDR1 is MNHEY, CDR2 SVGAGI. CDR3 length: 19 amino acids. With 3 bases removed from V and 0 bases from J, the gap between germline ends came to 21 bases. The CDR3 DNA follows: TGTGCCAGCAGTTATTGGGGATTGGACTCTCCTAGCTCTGGAAACACCATATATTTT. Its protein product is CASSYWGLDSPSSGNTIYF.

The gene calls are TRBV29-1 and TRBJ2-2; weak D call: TRBD1 (6 bases). The CDR3 sequence is 14 residues long. Trimming stripped 1 base from V and 0 bases from J, with 6 bases between. Germline values: CDR1 SQVTM, CDR2 ANQGSEA. In DNA, the CDR3 is TGCAGCGTTGAAGGGACAGCGAACACCGGGGAGCTGTTTTTT. It codes for CSVEGTANTGELFF.

This clonotype appeared many times. The chain carries TRBV6-5 and TRBJ1-4; 8 nucleotides align to TRBD1. Germline CDR1 is MNHEY and CDR2 is SVGAGI. The CDR3 is 16 residues long. The junction had 9 bases not matched to a gene; V was cut back by 2 bases and J by 7 bases. The CDR3 protein is CASSYVSTGGTEKLFF. CDR3 nucleotide sequence: TGTGCCAGCAGTTACGTATCTACAGGGGGAACTGAAAAACTGTTTTTT.

This chain links TRBV7-8 with TRBJ2-2; D unclear. The CDR3 runs 11 residues. CDR1 is SGHVS, CDR2 FQNEAQ, per germline. The germline V and J ends were trimmed by 2 bases and 9 bases, with 4 bases remaining between them. The CDR3 reads CASSLLRELFF. CDR3 coding DNA: TGTGCCAGCAGCTTACTCCGGGAGCTGTTTTTT.

This clonotype has ten or more counts. The genes are TRBV12-3 or TRBV12-4 and TRBJ2-3; TRBD1 matches at 8 bases. The ends lost 6 bases at V and 1 base at J; junction bases unmatched: 6. The CDR3 contains 15 residues. In DNA form, the CDR3 reads TGTGCCAGCAGCCCAGGGGGCGCCGGCACAGATACGCAGTATTTT. It yields the protein CASSPGGAGTDTQYF.

This clonotype was recorded a few times. J is TRBJ2-3 and V is TRBV5-1, with 8 bases lining up with TRBD1. Germline V gives CDR1 SGHRS, CDR2 YFSETQ. V trimming: 0 bases; J trimming: 2 bases; junction bases outside the gene matches: 8. This CDR3 comprises 17 residues. The CDR3 nucleotides read TGCGCCAGCAGCTTGGCCTTCTCAGGGGGCCACACAGATACGCAGTATTTT. This gives the protein CASSLAFSGGHTDTQYF.

The chain combines TRBV5-1 with TRBJ1-2; no reliable D call. The CDR3 spans 15 residues. The germline V and J ends were trimmed by 5 bases and 1 base, with 15 bases remaining between them. Germline V lookup: CDR1 SGHRS, CDR2 YFSETQ. As DNA, the CDR3 is TGCGCCAGCAGTCTAGACGGGTATATTAACTATGGCTACACCTTC. Protein sequence: CASSLDGYINYGYTF.

This rearrangement joins TRBV6-5 to TRBJ1-3; 8 bases match TRBD1. Germline assignment: CDR1 MNHEY and CDR2 SVGAGI. CDR3 size: 15 residues. Germline trimming cut 0 bases from V and 2 bases from J; bases unmatched to any gene: 0. The CDR3 DNA reads TGTGCCAGCAGTTACTCACAGGGGGCTGGAAACACCATATATTTT. It is translated as CASSYSQGAGNTIYF.

The gene calls are TRBV5-1 and TRBJ2-1; D is unresolved. CDR3 length: 12 amino acids. V dropped 0 bases and J dropped 13 bases, with 11 bases sitting between them. Per germline, CDR1 SGHRS and CDR2 YFSETQ. This CDR3 reads CASSLDAVSQFF. The CDR3 nucleotides are TGCGCCAGCAGCTTGGATGCAGTATCCCAGTTCTTC.

The chain carries TRBV27 and TRBJ1-2; D possibly corresponds to TRBD1 (5 bases). V lost 5 bases to trimming and J lost 0 bases, with 13 bases between them. This CDR3 is 15 amino acids long. Germline CDR1 and CDR2: MNHEY and SMNVEV (reference sequence). CDR3 residues: CASSHYRSANYGYTF. The CDR3 nucleotides are TGTGCCAGCAGTCACTACAGGTCAGCTAACTATGGCTACACCTTC.

CDR3 sequence (DNA): TGTGCCAGCAGCCAAGATCAGGGCTCAGGGCAAGAGACCCAGTACTTC. Its translation is CASSQDQGSGQETQYF. J is TRBJ2-5 and V is TRBV3-1; tentative D call: TRBD1 (5 bases). The CDR3 length is 16 residues. V was clipped by 0 bases and J by 2 bases, with 13 bases between them. Germline V lookup: CDR1 LGHDT, CDR2 YNNKEL (reference sequence).

This clonotype came up once. The V and J genes are TRBV6-2 or TRBV6-3 and TRBJ2-7, with 11 bases identical to TRBD2. Germline CDR1 and CDR2: MNHEY and SVGEGT. Losses at the gene ends were 7 bases for V and 2 bases for J; bases not matched to a gene: 4. The CDR3 runs to 14 residues. CDR3 loop: CASKGTSGTYEQYF. As DNA, the CDR3 is TGTGCCAGCAAAGGGACTAGCGGAACCTACGAGCAGTACTTC.

The rearrangement uses TRBV5-1 and TRBJ2-1; D perhaps matches TRBD1 (5 bases). Germline V CDR1 and CDR2: SGHRS, YFSETQ. V was shortened by 6 bases and J by 0 bases, with 16 bases between the two germline ends. CDR3 size: 16 residues. Written as DNA, the CDR3 is TGCGCCAGCACCGAAGGGGCCAGGAGCTCCTACAATGAGCAGTTCTTC. Translating gives CASTEGARSSYNEQFF.

The chain carries TRBV5-4 and TRBJ2-1; TRBD1 agrees at 9 bases. Looked up from germline, CDR1 is SGHNT and CDR2 is YYREEE (reference sequence). Trimming at V came to 7 bases and at J to 6 bases, leaving 11 bases not matched to a gene. The CDR3 has 15 residues. The CDR3 region has the DNA TGTGCCAGCTCCCCAGGGACAGGGTACCTCAATGAGCAGTTCTTC. Its translation is CASSPGTGYLNEQFF.

Turning to this clonotype: The junction does not match germline at one end; this may be a read error. This chain connects TRBV4-1 to TRBJ2-4; no clear D gene. This CDR3 has 14 amino acids. Germline V gives CDR1 MGHRA, CDR2 YSYEKL. The CDR3 here is CASSQDGGKNILYF. The CDR3 coding sequence is TGCGCCAGCAGCCAAGATGGCGGCAAAAACATTCTGTACTTC.

This clonotype was counted only a few times. The rearrangement joins TRBV11-1 to TRBJ1-1, with D unclear. The germline V gene encodes CDR1 SGHAT and CDR2 FQDESV (reference sequence). V dropped 0 bases and J dropped 1 base, with 6 bases sitting between them. This CDR3 spans 14 amino acids. CDR3 nucleotides: TGTGCCAGCAGCTTAGCGTACAGGAACACTGAAGCTTTCTTT. It yields the protein CASSLAYRNTEAFF.

The V and J genes are TRBV5-1 and TRBJ1-4; possible D gene TRBD1, 5 bases. The CDR3 runs 16 residues. Germline assignment: CDR1 SGHRS and CDR2 YFSETQ. V was clipped by 4 bases and J by 5 bases, with 18 bases between them. CDR3 nucleotide sequence: TGCGCCAGCAGCCTTGGGGCGGGACGCTCGAATGAAAAACTGTTTTTT. Amino acid sequence: CASSLGAGRSNEKLFF. The entire variable domain, with the rest obtained from reference TRBV5-1 and TRBJ1-4, is as follows: KAGVTQTPRYLIKTRGQQVTLSCSPISGHRSVSWYQQTPGQGLQFLFEYFSETQRNKGNFPGRFSGRQFSNSRSEMNVSTLELGDSALYLCASSLGAGRSNEKLFFGSGTQLSVL.

J is TRBJ2-7 and V is TRBV5-1; D possibly corresponds to TRBD1 (5 bases). The V end was cut by 7 bases, the J end by 2 bases, with 19 bases between. From germline, CDR1 is SGHRS and CDR2 YFSETQ. This CDR3 has 15 residues. The chain's CDR3 is CASRFGAGSTYEQYF. In DNA, the CDR3 is TGCGCCAGCCGGTTTGGGGCAGGGTCTACCTACGAGCAGTACTTC.

The chain combines TRBV28 with TRBJ1-1; the D gene is possibly TRBD1 (5 bases). V lost 5 bases to trimming and J lost 0 bases, with 25 bases between them. Germline-derived CDR1 and CDR2 are MDHEN and SYDVKM. CDR3 length: 19 residues. The CDR3 DNA sequence: TGTGCCAGCAGTCCGAGCTACACGCGGGACGGGGTAATGAACACTGAAGCTTTCTTT. Translated: CASSPSYTRDGVMNTEAFF.

The J gene is TRBJ2-2, the V gene TRBV27; unclear D gene. V dropped 3 bases and J dropped 3 bases, with 5 bases sitting between them. The CDR3 is 13 amino acids. CDR1 is MNHEY and CDR2 is SMNVEV in the germline V gene (reference sequence). Here the CDR3 reads CASSFQYTGELFF. CDR3 DNA: TGTGCCAGCAGTTTCCAGTACACCGGGGAGCTGTTTTTT.

This clonotype appeared a few times. The rearrangement links TRBV7-8 to TRBJ1-1; 7 nucleotides agree with TRBD1. V lost 3 bases and J lost 1; bases outside the gene matches: 14. This CDR3 contains 18 residues. Germline V lookup: CDR1 SGHVS, CDR2 FQNEAQ. CDR3 nucleotide sequence: TGTGCCAGCAGCTTGCGCGGTACAGGGAACAGGGGGAACACTGAAGCTTTCTTT. Its translation: CASSLRGTGNRGNTEAFF.

This clonotype was seen a few times. V usage is TRBV5-4 and J usage is TRBJ2-3; no clear D gene. This CDR3 spans 11 amino acids. The germline gives CDR1 SGHNT, CDR2 YYREEE (reference sequence). Trimming removed 7 bases from V and 6 bases from J, with 9 bases in between. CDR3 amino acids: CASRIGDTQYF. CDR3 in DNA: TGTGCCAGCCGAATAGGGGATACGCAGTATTTT.

This clonotype was observed a few times. At one end the junction does not follow the germline gene, possibly because of a read error. CDR3 residues: CASRLGTPADSPLHF. The CDR3 region has the DNA TGCGCCAGCAGGTTGGGGACCCCTGCGGATTCACCCCTCCACTTT. The chain uses TRBV5-1 and TRBJ1-6; D is possibly TRBD1 (5 bases). Germline V gene sequence: CDR1 SGHRS, CDR2 YFSETQ. The CDR3 sequence is 15 residues long.

The rearrangement joins TRBV20-1 to TRBJ1-1; no reliable D call. Germline CDR1 is DFQATT and CDR2 is SNEGSKA (reference sequence). CDR3 length: 11 residues. CDR3 sequence (DNA): TGCAGCAAACGAAAAGGCACTGAAGCTTTCTTT. Translation: CSKRKGTEAFF.

The V call is TRBV7-9, the J call TRBJ2-5; D may be TRBD2 (6 bases). Germline CDR1 SEHNR, CDR2 FQNEAQ (reference sequence). This CDR3 spans 16 amino acids. The ends were cut back, 5 bases at V and 4 bases at J, with 20 bases in the middle. For the CDR3, the DNA is TGTGCCAGCAGCCCTAGCTTCGGGGCCGGGGGAGAGACCCAGTACTTC. It codes for CASSPSFGAGGETQYF. The full variable domain, rest sourced from reference TRBV7-9 and TRBJ2-5, is DTGVSQNPRHKITKRGQNVTFRCDPISEHNRLYWYRQTLGQGPEFLTYFQNEAQLEKSRLLSDRFSAERPKGSFSTLEIQRTEQGDSAMYLCASSPSFGAGGETQYFGPGTRLLVL.